Presented here are 16 T cell receptor beta chains from one specimen sequenced in a study of T-cell reconstitution after alpha-beta-depleted transplantation in children. TCRbeta library preparation incorporated unique molecular identifiers. MiXCR, run by TCRdb on the PCR reads, gives a single entry per CDR3 protein. The sample contains about 640,000 distinct CDR3 sequences, over 15% of which appear only once. The starting material was PBMCs from the stem cell graft donor, obtained from the stem cell graft. These receptor sequences come from a human donor who donated a stem cell graft to a child with acute myeloid leukemia.

This clonotype was recorded a few times. The V and J genes are TRBV6-1 and TRBJ1-6; 10 positions agree with TRBD1. From germline, CDR1 is MNHNS and CDR2 SASEGT. Unmatched junction bases numbered 6, after V lost 7 bases and J lost 9 bases. The CDR3 is 14 residues long. The CDR3 bases are TGTGCCAGCACCAGACAGGGGGCAGTTTCACCCCTCCACTTT. Translated, it gives CASTRQGAVSPLHF.

The gene calls are TRBV7-9 and TRBJ2-3; D ambiguous. V was trimmed by 2 bases and J by 1 base, leaving 13 bases between them. The CDR3 is 16 amino acids. Germline CDR1 is SEHNR and CDR2 is FQNEAQ (reference sequence). In DNA, the CDR3 is TGTGCCAGCAGCTTACAAGGCCAACCCGGCACAGATACGCAGTATTTT. It codes for CASSLQGQPGTDTQYF. The entire variable domain, with the rest obtained from reference TRBV7-9 and TRBJ2-3, is as follows: DTGVSQNPRHKITKRGQNVTFRCDPISEHNRLYWYRQTLGQGPEFLTYFQNEAQLEKSRLLSDRFSAERPKGSFSTLEIQRTEQGDSAMYLCASSLQGQPGTDTQYFGPGTRLTVL.

The rearrangement joins TRBV5-5 to TRBJ2-7; 8 bases line up with TRBD1. The CDR3 loop spans 12 amino acids. The trim removed 3 bases at V and 5 bases at J, leaving 1 base unmatched. CDR1 and CDR2 (germline): SGHKS, YYEKEE (reference sequence). The CDR3 reads CASSSGGHEQYF. As DNA, the CDR3 is TGTGCCAGCAGCTCAGGGGGCCACGAGCAGTACTTC.

This clonotype appeared many times. V and J are TRBV15 and TRBJ1-6; 9 bases line up with TRBD1. The CDR3 is 11 residues long. With 4 bases clipped from V and 17 bases from J, the junction kept 3 bases outside the gene matches. CDR1 is LNHNV and CDR2 is YYDKDF in the germline V gene (reference sequence). Here the CDR3 reads CATSNRDRVHF. In DNA form, the CDR3 reads TGTGCCACCAGCAACCGGGACAGGGTCCACTTT.

This clonotype has at least ten counts. The chain recombines TRBV4-3 with TRBJ2-1, with D hard to call. Trimming left V 0 bases short and J 4 bases short, with 4 bases between. From germline, CDR1 is LGHNA and CDR2 YSLEER. This CDR3 contains 13 residues. The CDR3 spells CASSQESYNEQFF. The CDR3 bases are TGCGCCAGCAGCCAAGAGTCGTACAATGAGCAGTTCTTC.

This clonotype has a single count. The chain joins TRBV12-3 or TRBV12-4 to TRBJ2-3; a possible D gene is TRBD2 (9 bases). This CDR3 is 18 amino acids long. The CDR3: CTFRGTGRSGGPTDTQYF. The CDR3 coding sequence is TGTACCTTCAGAGGGACAGGACGTAGCGGGGGACCCACAGATACGCAGTATTTT.

This clonotype was seen many times. The chain has TRBV20-1 and TRBJ2-2; 9 nucleotides match TRBD1. This CDR3 spans 13 amino acids. CDR1 and CDR2 from the germline V gene are DFQATT and SNEGSKA (reference sequence). V dropped 7 bases and J dropped 6; count of bases not matched to a gene: 6. The CDR3 region is CSGTGDLAGELFF. The CDR3 DNA follows: TGCAGTGGGACAGGGGACCTCGCCGGGGAGCTGTTTTTT.

At least ten counts were recorded for this clonotype. The chain joins TRBV12-3 or TRBV12-4 to TRBJ2-1, with D tentatively TRBD1 (5 bases). This CDR3 is 13 amino acids long. Trimming pared 3 bases from V and 6 bases from J, leaving 9 bases between. CDR3 sequence: CASSFPRANEQFF. The CDR3 DNA sequence: TGTGCCAGCAGTTTCCCCAGGGCCAATGAGCAGTTCTTC.

Only a few counts were recorded for this clonotype. The chain joins TRBV7-8 to TRBJ2-7, with D perhaps matching TRBD2 (6 bases). The CDR3 has 17 amino acids. V dropped 3 bases and J dropped 0 bases, with 18 bases sitting between them. Germline-derived CDR1 and CDR2 are SGHVS and FQNEAQ. For the CDR3, the DNA is TGTGCCAGCAGCTTTATTAGGGCGGGGCCGGGCTCCTACGAGCAGTACTTC. Its translation: CASSFIRAGPGSYEQYF.

This rearrangement joins TRBV7-9 to TRBJ2-1, with a possible D match to TRBD2 (7 bases). Trimming cost V 4 bases and J 2 bases, with 18 bases left between them. There are 17 residues in the CDR3. Germline values: CDR1 SEHNR, CDR2 FQNEAQ (reference sequence). CDR3 in DNA: TGTGCCAGCAGCTCGCCTCGAGGGGGGGAGACCTACAATGAGCAGTTCTTC. Encoded protein: CASSSPRGGETYNEQFF.

Of note for this clonotype: A read error may produce the germline difference seen at one junction end. The J gene is TRBJ2-7, the V gene TRBV4-3, with D perhaps TRBD1 or TRBD2 (5 bases each). Germline V gene sequence: CDR1 LGHNA, CDR2 YSLEER. The CDR3 has 17 residues. CDR3 protein: CASSQDSRGRTSCEQYF. The CDR3, as DNA: TGCGCCAGCAGCCAAGATTCTCGGGGCCGTACTTCCTGCGAGCAGTACTTC.

This clonotype was detected a few times. The chain uses TRBV7-3 and TRBJ1-6; TRBD1 is a possible D gene (5 bases). From germline, CDR1 is SGHTA and CDR2 FQGTGA. V was cut by 1 base and J by 9 bases, with 22 bases left in between. The CDR3 runs 18 residues. For the CDR3, the DNA is TGTGCCAGCAGCTTAATCATCGCGTTCGGGCCCCAGGGTTCACCCCTCCACTTT. Its translation is CASSLIIAFGPQGSPLHF.

This sequence joins TRBV5-5 and TRBJ2-2; TRBD2 matches 7 bases. Germline CDR1 and CDR2: SGHKS and YYEKEE (reference sequence). V lost 1 base and J lost 7; bases outside the gene matches: 10. The CDR3 is made up of 16 amino acids. CDR3 in amino acids: CASSLFPLAVNGELFF. Here the CDR3 DNA reads TGTGCCAGCAGCTTGTTTCCCCTAGCGGTTAACGGGGAGCTGTTTTTT.

This clonotype was recorded many times. This chain uses TRBV29-1 with TRBJ1-1; D is ambiguous. CDR1 and CDR2 from the germline V gene are SQVTM and ANQGSEA. The CDR3 has 13 residues. The V gene lost 0 bases and the J gene lost 7 bases, with 12 bases spanning the gap. Here the CDR3 DNA reads TGCAGCGTTGAAGAAGGGATAGGGTTTGAAGCTTTCTTT. Translating gives CSVEEGIGFEAFF.

This clonotype was detected ten times or more. V is TRBV9 and J is TRBJ2-2; possible D gene TRBD1, 5 bases. V was trimmed by 0 bases and J by 0 bases, leaving 9 bases between them. There are 16 residues in the CDR3. Germline CDR1 and CDR2: SGDLS and YYNGEE. CDR3 loop: CASSVANRPNTGELFF. CDR3 DNA sequence: TGTGCCAGCAGCGTAGCTAACAGGCCGAACACCGGGGAGCTGTTTTTT.

This sequence joins TRBV20-1 and TRBJ1-4; 7 positions match TRBD1. CDR1 is DFQATT, CDR2 SNEGSKA, per germline (reference sequence). This CDR3 has 14 amino acids. With 4 bases clipped from V and 8 bases from J, the junction kept 10 bases outside the gene matches. This CDR3 reads CSANPRQGREKLFF. CDR3 sequence (DNA): TGCAGTGCTAATCCCCGACAGGGTCGAGAAAAACTGTTTTTT.